This T cell receptor beta chain was observed in a study of technical replicates of blood from several donors. Data came from immunoSEQ multiplex PCR; TCRdb stores just in-frame clones and leaves some out. Of 60,000 to 65,000 clones listed, approximately 89% are singletons. V lost 2 bases, J lost 0 bases, and 11 bases lay in between. CDR3 size: 15 residues. Germline CDR1 SGHTA, CDR2 FQGTGA. This receptor was taken from a human donor in good health. Some clones in this sample may be carry-over from other donors' samples. The sequenced sample consisted of PBMCs. The chain recombines TRBV7-3 with TRBJ2-7; TRBD2 might be the D (7 bases). CDR3 sequence (DNA): TGTGCCAGCAGCTTAGGGGGCGGGGGCTCCTACGAGCAGTACTTC. Amino acid sequence: CASSLGGGGSYEQYF.